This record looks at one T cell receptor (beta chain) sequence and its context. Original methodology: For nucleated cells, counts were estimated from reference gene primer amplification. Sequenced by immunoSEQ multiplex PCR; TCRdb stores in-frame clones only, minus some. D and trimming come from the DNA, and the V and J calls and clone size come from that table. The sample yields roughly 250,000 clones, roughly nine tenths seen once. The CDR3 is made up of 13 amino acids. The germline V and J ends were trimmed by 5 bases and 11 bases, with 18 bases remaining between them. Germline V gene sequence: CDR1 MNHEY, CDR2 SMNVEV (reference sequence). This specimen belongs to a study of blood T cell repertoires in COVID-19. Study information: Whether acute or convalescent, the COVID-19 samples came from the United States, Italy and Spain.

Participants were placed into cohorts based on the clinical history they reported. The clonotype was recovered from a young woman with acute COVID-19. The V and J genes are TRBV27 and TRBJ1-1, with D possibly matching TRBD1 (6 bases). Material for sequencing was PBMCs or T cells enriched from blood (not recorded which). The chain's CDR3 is CASSLQGSPQAFF. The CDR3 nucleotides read TGTGCCAGCAGTCTACAGGGTTCGCCCCAGGCTTTCTTT.